This T cell receptor beta chain was retrieved from a study of blood T cells in healthy people across ages. A second PCR of about 7 to 12 cycles used a sample-barcoded 5' primer and a J-beta primer mix. TCRdb redid the calling of the 5' RACE reads with MiXCR, one entry per CDR3 protein. The data contain over 600,000 distinct CDR3 sequences, approximately 21% of them singletons. Donation came from healthy Caucasian individuals in Russia who were aged about 6 to 95. V was pared by 2 bases and J by 2 bases, with 5 bases between. Germline V gene data show CDR1 as MNHEY and CDR2 as SVGAGI. The CDR3 extends over 13 amino acids.

The source material was blood. This chain joins TRBV6-5 and TRBJ2-3, with D perhaps TRBD1 (5 bases). The source of this sequence is a man between 70 and 80 years old in good health. CDR3 coding DNA: TGTGCCAGCAGTTACGGGGCCACAGATACGCAGTATTTT. It yields the protein CASSYGATDTQYF.